The 24 T cell receptor beta chains presented below share a single source sample, sequenced in a study of blood T cells in healthy people across ages. A J-beta primer mix and a sample-barcoded 5' primer were used in a second PCR of about 7 to 11 cycles. TCRdb re-derived calls from the 5' RACE reads in MiXCR, one entry per CDR3 protein. Of about 730,000 distinct CDR3 sequences listed, roughly 47% were seen once; the top ten hold under 25%. The specimen sequenced was blood. The source is an older woman in good health.

The V gene is TRBV5-1, the J gene TRBJ1-1; D is possibly TRBD1 (5 bases). The ends were cut back, 1 base at V and 2 bases at J, with 21 bases in the middle. The CDR3 extends over 18 amino acids. Germline-derived CDR1 and CDR2 are SGHRS and YFSETQ. CDR3 bases: TGCGCCAGCAGCTTGTGGGGGGTCGACGATTCGCGTAACACTGAAGCTTTCTTT. This encodes CASSLWGVDDSRNTEAFF.

The J gene is TRBJ2-5, the V gene TRBV5-1, with D hard to call. The V end lost 4 bases, the J end lost 1 base, and 8 bases lay between the germline ends. This CDR3 is built from 13 residues. From germline, CDR1 is SGHRS and CDR2 YFSETQ. CDR3 nucleotides: TGCGCCAGCAGCATGGGCAGCCAAGAGACCCAGTACTTC. It yields the protein CASSMGSQETQYF.

The chain has TRBV24-1 and TRBJ2-3, with no clear D. Germline lookup yields CDR1 KGHDR and CDR2 SFDVKD. The germline V and J ends were trimmed by 9 bases and 6 bases, with 9 bases remaining between them. The CDR3 has 11 amino acids. CDR3 loop: CATGSVDTQYF. DNA of the CDR3: TGTGCCACCGGATCTGTGGATACGCAGTATTTT.

The rearrangement uses TRBV6-2 or TRBV6-3 and TRBJ1-2, with TRBD1 identical over 7 bases. Per the germline V gene, CDR1 is MNHEY and CDR2 is SVGEGT. With 5 bases clipped from V and 8 bases from J, the junction kept 8 bases outside the gene matches. The CDR3 covers 13 residues. The CDR3 region is CASSMTGPGGYTF. The CDR3 nucleotides read TGTGCCAGCAGTATGACAGGGCCTGGCGGCTACACCTTC.

V gene TRBV7-2 combines with J gene TRBJ2-1; no reliable D call. Germline V gene sequence: CDR1 SGHTA, CDR2 FQGNSA. The CDR3 runs 17 residues. V was cut by 4 bases and J by 4 bases, with 20 bases left in between. CDR3 nucleotide sequence: TGTGCCAGCAGCTGGTCGGCGGTCCCCTATGGGTACAATGAGCAGTTCTTC. Its translation is CASSWSAVPYGYNEQFF. Drawing the rest from reference TRBV7-2 and TRBJ2-1, the complete variable domain is GAGVSQSPSNKVTEKGKDVELRCDPISGHTALYWYRQSLGQGLEFLIYFQGNSAPDKSGLPSDRFSAERTGGSVSTLTIQRTQQEDSAVYLCASSWSAVPYGYNEQFFGPGTRLTVL.

The gene calls are TRBV7-2 and TRBJ1-3, with 10 bases lining up with TRBD1. Germline CDR1 SGHTA, CDR2 FQGNSA. V dropped 5 bases and J dropped 3; count of bases not matched to a gene: 4. The CDR3 covers 15 residues. CDR3 loop: CASSPGTGVGNTIYF. CDR3 DNA sequence: TGTGCCAGCAGCCCCGGGACAGGGGTTGGAAACACCATATATTTT.

CDR3 in amino acids: CASSPTGSLITDTQYF. CDR3 nucleotides: TGTGCCAGCAGTCCGACAGGGAGTCTAATCACAGATACGCAGTATTTT. The chain employs TRBV12-3 or TRBV12-4 and TRBJ2-3; 7 nucleotides align to TRBD1. The J segment lost 2 bases and the V segment lost 5 bases, leaving 10 bases of the junction unmatched. This CDR3 has 16 amino acids.

This clonotype was detected ten times or more. This chain connects TRBV27 to TRBJ2-5; 12 bases agree with TRBD2. The CDR3 is 13 amino acids. J lost 13 bases, V lost 3 bases, and 6 bases had no gene match. The V gene's germline CDR1 is MNHEY and CDR2 SMNVEV (reference sequence). The chain's CDR3 is CASSFRTSGEVYF. For the CDR3, the DNA is TGTGCCAGCAGTTTCAGGACTAGCGGGGAGGTGTACTTC.

This clonotype appeared a few times. The chain has TRBV7-9 and TRBJ2-5; D tentatively reads TRBD1 or TRBD2 (6 bases each). The V end lost 0 bases, the J end lost 4 bases, and 12 bases lay between the germline ends. This CDR3 is 15 amino acids long. Per germline, CDR1 SEHNR and CDR2 FQNEAQ (reference sequence). CDR3 sequence: CASSLAVQGGETQYF. CDR3 coding DNA: TGTGCCAGCAGCTTAGCGGTACAGGGAGGAGAGACCCAGTACTTC.

The rearrangement joins TRBV3-1 to TRBJ2-5; D is ambiguous. The germline V and J ends were trimmed by 0 bases and 5 bases, with 13 bases remaining between them. The CDR3 is 15 amino acids. Germline values: CDR1 LGHDT, CDR2 YNNKEL (reference sequence). CDR3 nucleotides: TGTGCCAGCAGCCAAGATAAGACGGCACGGGAGACCCAGTACTTC. Translation gives CASSQDKTARETQYF.

About this clonotype: A much larger clone differs from this one at a single base, so this may be a read error. The CDR3 protein is CASSPTEVGTAAFF. For the CDR3, the DNA is TGTGCCAGCAGTCCGACAGAAGTTGGCACTGCAGCTTTCTTT. V gene TRBV12-3 or TRBV12-4 combines with J gene TRBJ1-1; the D gene is possibly TRBD1 (5 bases). This CDR3 comprises 14 residues.

The chain couples TRBV3-1 to TRBJ1-2; 8 bases are shared with TRBD1. The CDR3 consists of 13 residues. Germline values: CDR1 LGHDT, CDR2 YNNKEL (reference sequence). After removal of 4 bases from V and 8 bases from J, the junction contained 6 bases not matched to a gene. The CDR3 DNA reads TGTGCCAGCAGCCCCGGGACAGGTCGGGGCTACACCTTC. It is translated as CASSPGTGRGYTF.

The rearrangement joins TRBV6-6 to TRBJ1-4; D is possibly TRBD1 (5 bases). The germline gives CDR1 MNHNY, CDR2 SVGAGI (reference sequence). This CDR3 has 14 residues. The ends were cut back, 2 bases at V and 5 bases at J, with 9 bases in the middle. As DNA, the CDR3 is TGTGCCAGCAGTTACCCAGGGATAAATGAAAAACTGTTTTTT. It translates to CASSYPGINEKLFF.

This clonotype has just one count. This sequence joins TRBV18 and TRBJ1-3, with 11 bases matching TRBD1. J was trimmed by 4 bases and V by 3 bases; bases with no gene match: 5. Germline CDR1 and CDR2: KGHSH and LQKENI. The CDR3 loop spans 16 amino acids. The chain's CDR3 is CASSPMDRGPGNTIYF. The CDR3 nucleotides are TGTGCCAGCTCACCGATGGACAGGGGGCCCGGAAACACCATATATTTT.

This clonotype was counted a few times. J is TRBJ2-3 and V is TRBV7-9; TRBD2 matches 13 bases. Germline lookup yields CDR1 SEHNR and CDR2 FQNEAQ (reference sequence). The V segment lost 5 bases and the J segment 6 bases; nucleotides outside the gene matches: 5. CDR3 length equals 15 residues. In DNA, the CDR3 is TGTGCCAGCAGCCGGACTAGCGGGGGTTTCGATACGCAGTATTTT. Its translation: CASSRTSGGFDTQYF.

CDR3 DNA: TGCAGCGTTGAGAAAGGAGCCATGGGCATGAACACTGAAGCTTTCTTT. It specifies CSVEKGAMGMNTEAFF. The chain has TRBV29-1 and TRBJ1-1, with unresolved D. The germline CDR1 and CDR2 sequences are SQVTM and ANQGSEA. The CDR3 loop spans 16 amino acids. The V gene lost 3 bases and the J gene lost 0 bases, with 17 bases spanning the gap.

The chain carries TRBV29-1 and TRBJ2-5; no reliable D call. The CDR3 totals 13 residues. V lost 5 bases and J lost 1, with 11 bases in between. CDR1 is SQVTM and CDR2 is ANQGSEA in the germline V gene. The DNA for the CDR3 is TGCAGCGTTTCCCACGGCCTCCAAGAGACCCAGTACTTC. Its translation: CSVSHGLQETQYF.

The chain links TRBV27 to TRBJ2-5, with D possibly TRBD2 on 6 matching bases. V gave up 5 bases and J gave up 5 bases, with 15 bases separating them. Per the germline V gene, CDR1 is MNHEY and CDR2 is SMNVEV (reference sequence). This CDR3 comprises 14 residues. The CDR3 nucleotides read TGTGCCAGCAGTACCTTGACTAGTTACGAGACCCAGTACTTC. This encodes CASSTLTSYETQYF.

This clonotype was seen a few times. The V gene is TRBV4-2, the J gene TRBJ2-7; 11 bases map to TRBD2. The CDR3 is 17 residues long. In germline, CDR1 is LGHNA, CDR2 YNFKEQ. The J segment lost 6 bases and the V segment lost 0 bases, leaving 10 bases of the junction unmatched. The CDR3: CASSQETVAGGRSEQYF. In nucleotides, the CDR3 is TGTGCCAGCAGCCAAGAGACGGTAGCGGGAGGGCGCAGCGAGCAGTACTTC.

This clonotype was counted many times. Relative to the germline gene, one junction end is altered; a read error may explain this. The V call is TRBV7-2, the J call TRBJ2-4, with TRBD2 matching over 11 bases. Germline V lookup: CDR1 SGHTA, CDR2 FQGNSA. This CDR3 is built from 15 residues. The CDR3 DNA reads TGTGCCAGCAGCCTAGCGGGAGGAGCCAAAAACATTCAGTACTTC. This encodes CASSLAGGAKNIQYF. Drawing the rest from reference TRBV7-2 and TRBJ2-4, the complete variable domain is GAGVSQSPSNKVTEKGKDVELRCDPISGHTALYWYRQSLGQGLEFLIYFQGNSAPDKSGLPSDRFSAERTGGSVSTLTIQRTQQEDSAVYLCASSLAGGAKNIQYFGAGTRLSVL.

This clonotype showed up just a few times. The rearrangement uses TRBV11-2 and TRBJ1-4; D is ambiguous. Trimming removed 5 bases at V and 0 bases at J, with 7 bases between. Per the germline V gene, CDR1 is SGHAT and CDR2 is FQNNGV. The CDR3 has 14 residues. The CDR3 is CASSLHATNEKLFF. CDR3 bases: TGTGCCAGCAGCCTCCACGCAACTAATGAAAAACTGTTTTTT.

The rearrangement links TRBV2 to TRBJ1-1; no definite D call. The CDR3 has 12 amino acids. With 9 bases removed from V and 1 base from J, the gap between germline ends came to 9 bases. The germline gives CDR1 SNHLY, CDR2 FYNNEI. Here the CDR3 reads CARRVQNTEAFF. In DNA, the CDR3 is TGTGCCAGGCGGGTACAGAACACTGAAGCTTTCTTT.

V is TRBV15 and J is TRBJ2-5; TRBD2 matches 13 bases. Germline V lookup: CDR1 LNHNV, CDR2 YYDKDF (reference sequence). This CDR3 is 18 amino acids long. V lost 0 bases and J lost 4; bases outside the gene matches: 8. Here the CDR3 DNA reads TGTGCCACCAGCAGAGATAGTGGACTAGCGGGAGTTGGAGAGACCCAGTACTTC. Its protein is CATSRDSGLAGVGETQYF.

This clonotype was seen only a few times. CDR3 bases: TGTGCCAGCAGCAACCGGGACAGCTTCTACAATGAGCAGTTCTTC. Translation gives CASSNRDSFYNEQFF. This chain connects TRBV28 to TRBJ2-1; 7 bases match TRBD1. With 6 bases clipped from V and 3 bases from J, the junction kept 8 bases outside the gene matches. CDR1 MDHEN and CDR2 SYDVKM come from the germline V gene. CDR3 length: 15 residues. The full variable domain, completed using reference TRBV28 and TRBJ2-1, is DVKVTQSSRYLVKRTGEKVFLECVQDMDHENMFWYRQDPGLGLRLIYFSYDVKMKEKGDIPEGYSVSREKKERFSLILESASTNQTSMYLCASSNRDSFYNEQFFGPGTRLTVL.